This is a list of T cell receptor beta chains from one sample in a study of Ad26.COV2.S vaccination and SARS-CoV-2 variants. Generated by immunoSEQ multiplex PCR, the TCRdb table keeps only in-frame clones and is missing some. The table lists about 400,000 clones, approximately 91% of them singletons. Material: peripheral blood, obtained in a trial of Ad26.COV2.S vaccine versus placebo. The receptor source for this set is a person aged 18-60 years who received the Ad26.COV2.S COVID-19 vaccine or a placebo. Both conserved end residues are part of each CDR3. D genes are given only for firm matches. Expanded clones get a size class; other rows say once, few or many, or leave the size out.

>-|-|TRBV19|15|TRBJ1-1
CASSIWSGFGTEAFF
TGTGCCAGTAGTATATGGTCTGGGTTTGGTACTGAAGCTTTCTTT
>-|-|TRBV5-1|14|TRBJ1-1
CASSATGSSTEAFF
TGCGCCAGCAGCGCGACAGGTAGCTCTACTGAAGCTTTCTTT
>once|-|TRBV20-1|11|TRBJ2-1
CSAPLQGEQFF
TGCAGTGCCCCTTTGCAAGGAGAGCAGTTCTTC
>-|TRBD1|TRBV19|18|TRBJ1-5
CASSRGQGSQASNQPQHF
TGTGCCAGTAGTAGGGGACAGGGGTCCCAGGCGAGCAATCAGCCCCAGCATTTT
>-|-|TRBV7-8|15|TRBJ2-3
CASSLGGLRTDTQYF
TGTGCCAGCAGCTTAGGCGGGTTACGCACAGATACGCAGTATTTT
>once|-|TRBV6-6|15|TRBJ2-1
CASSYSGGAYNEQFF
TGTGCCAGCAGTTACTCTGGGGGCGCCTACAATGAGCAGTTCTTC
>-|-|TRBV19|13|TRBJ2-3
CASSIALLRTQYF
TGTGCCAGTAGTATCGCCCTCCTGCGTACGCAGTATTTT
>-|-|TRBV3-1/TRBV3-2|14|TRBJ2-5
CASSQGWEKETQYF
TGTGCCAGCAGCCAAGGGTGGGAAAAAGAGACCCAGTACTTC
>-|-|TRBV2|12|TRBJ2-1
CASSSNGEKQFF
TGTGCCAGCAGCTCAAACGGGGAAAAGCAGTTCTTC
>-|-|TRBV21-1|17|TRBJ2-5
CASSKDESGGCGGTQYF
TGTGCCAGCAGCAAAGATGAGTCAGGCGGGTGCGGTGGGACCCAGTACTTC
>once|-|TRBV5-1|14|TRBJ1-2
CASRPIGTDYGYTF
TGCGCCAGCAGGCCAATCGGGACGGACTATGGCTACACCTTC
>-|-|TRBV19|14|TRBJ2-3
CASSRVPPPDTQYF
TGTGCCAGTAGCCGCGTTCCCCCCCCAGATACGCAGTATTTT
>-|TRBD1|TRBV5-4|16|TRBJ2-3
CASSGTGGRGTDTQYF
TGTGCCAGCAGCGGAACAGGGGGGAGAGGCACAGATACGCAGTATTTT
>-|TRBD1|TRBV6-5|15|TRBJ1-5
CASSYTQGAGQPQHF
TGTGCCAGCAGTTACACGCAGGGGGCCGGTCAGCCCCAGCATTTT
>-|-|TRBV4-1|14|TRBJ1-1
CASRTSGRNTEAFF
TGCGCCAGCCGAACCTCGGGGAGGAACACTGAAGCTTTCTTT
>-|-|TRBV6-2/TRBV6-3|14|TRBJ2-5
CASSYTGEKETQYF
TGTGCCAGCAGTTATACAGGAGAAAAAGAGACCCAGTACTTC
>-|TRBD2|TRBV4-1|18|TRBJ2-5
CASSQRIAGGRRQETQYF
TGCGCCAGCAGCCAACGTATAGCGGGGGGGCGGAGACAAGAGACCCAGTACTTC
>-|-|TRBV5-6|11|TRBJ2-7
CASSAVDEQYF
TGTGCCAGCAGCGCTGTGGACGAGCAGTACTTC
>few|-|TRBV5-6|16|TRBJ2-7
CASSPLKGRLSYEQYF
TGTGCCAGCAGCCCCCTGAAAGGTCGACTCTCCTACGAGCAGTACTTC
>once|TRBD2|TRBV19|14|TRBJ2-5
CASSITSAQETQYF
TGTGCCAGTAGTATCACTAGCGCCCAAGAGACCCAGTACTTC
>-|-|TRBV3-1/TRBV3-2|15|TRBJ2-1
CASSPQFLLGNEQFF
TGTGCCAGCAGCCCCCAATTCTTACTAGGCAATGAGCAGTTCTTC
>-|-|TRBV27|15|TRBJ1-6
CASSLSMVFNSPLHF
TGTGCCAGCAGTTTATCTATGGTTTTTAATTCACCCCTCCACTTT
>-|-|TRBV3-1/TRBV3-2|15|TRBJ2-6
CASSQDRAGANVLTF
TGTGCCAGCAGCCAAGATAGGGCTGGGGCCAACGTCCTGACTTTC
>-|-|TRBV10-1|14|TRBJ1-6
CASSEAQGVSPLHF
TGCGCCAGCAGTGAGGCACAGGGAGTTTCACCCCTCCACTTT
>-|-|TRBV7-9|12|TRBJ1-2
CASSLEIYGYTF
TGTGCCAGCAGCTTAGAAATCTATGGCTACACCTTC
>-|TRBD2|TRBV7-2|15|TRBJ2-1
CASSLSGGSHNEQFF
TGTGCCAGCAGCTTAAGCGGGGGGTCCCACAATGAGCAGTTCTTC
>few|-|TRBV10-3|14|TRBJ2-2
CAISTGIGTGELFF
TGTGCCATCAGTACAGGGATCGGCACCGGGGAGCTGTTTTTT
>-|-|TRBV7-9|11|TRBJ1-1
CASSLGKGAFF
TGTGCCAGCAGCTTAGGGAAGGGGGCTTTCTTT
>-|-|TRBV4-3|14|TRBJ2-7
CASSQSLGSYEQYF
TGCGCCAGCAGCCAATCTCTTGGGTCCTACGAGCAGTACTTC
>-|-|TRBV27|13|TRBJ2-7
CASSLASHYEQYF
TGTGCCAGCAGTTTAGCTAGCCACTACGAGCAGTACTTC
>-|-|TRBV18|14|TRBJ1-2
CASSPQGQNYGYTF
TGTGCCAGCTCACCACAGGGACAAAACTATGGCTACACCTTC
>-|-|TRBV7-9|14|TRBJ2-7
CASSLPTSSYEQYF
TGTGCCAGCAGCTTACCCACTAGCTCCTACGAGCAGTACTTC
>-|-|TRBV12-3/TRBV12-4|12|TRBJ2-2
CASSYTTGELFF
TGTGCCAGCAGTTACACCACCGGGGAGCTGTTTTTT